This TCR beta chain was sequenced for a study of chemoradiotherapy in HPV16-positive cancers. In germline, CDR1 is SGHTA, CDR2 FQGNSA. The length of the CDR3 is 17 residues. The V and J ends lost 0 bases and 4 bases respectively, with 18 bases between them. In the case of this clone: Its matching antigen is unknown.

Only in-frame clones appear in the TCRdb table, and some are missing; sequencing was by immunoSEQ multiplex PCR. This table holds about 20,000 clones, around 87% found once. General study findings and limits: Candidate HPV-specific clones and E7-related TCR motifs grew in tumor during treatment.

This clonotype was obtained from a human donor with HPV-associated anogenital cancer. The chain joins TRBV7-2 to TRBJ1-1, with D tentatively TRBD1 (5 bases). Source: blood, taken from a patient who underwent chemoradiotherapy. The CDR3 region is CASSLAAGGVGGTEAFF. In DNA form, the CDR3 reads TGTGCCAGCAGCTTAGCGGCCGGTGGGGTGGGGGGCACTGAAGCTTTCTTT.